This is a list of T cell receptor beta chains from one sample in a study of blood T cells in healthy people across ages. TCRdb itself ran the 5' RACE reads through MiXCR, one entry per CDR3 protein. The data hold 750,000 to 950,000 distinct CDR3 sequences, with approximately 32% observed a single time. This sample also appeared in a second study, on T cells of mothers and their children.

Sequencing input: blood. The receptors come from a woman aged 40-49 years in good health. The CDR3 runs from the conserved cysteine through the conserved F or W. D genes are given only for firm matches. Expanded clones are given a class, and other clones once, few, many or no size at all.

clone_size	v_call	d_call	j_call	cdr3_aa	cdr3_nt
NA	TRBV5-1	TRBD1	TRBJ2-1	CASSLGQGAYSEQFF	TGCGCCAGCAGCTTGGGACAGGGGGCTTACAGTGAGCAGTTCTTC
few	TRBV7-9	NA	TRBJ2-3	CASSNTFGGLFADTQYF	TGTGCCAGCAGTAATACTTTCGGGGGGCTCTTCGCAGATACGCAGTATTTT
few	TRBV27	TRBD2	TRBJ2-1	CASSLRAGGFNEQFF	TGTGCCAGCAGTTTAAGGGCGGGGGGGTTCAATGAGCAGTTCTTC
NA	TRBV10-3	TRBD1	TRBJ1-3	CAISGQPKPQGAVGLGNTIYF	TGTGCCATCAGTGGCCAACCAAAACCTCAGGGGGCCGTTGGACTTGGAAACACCATATATTTT
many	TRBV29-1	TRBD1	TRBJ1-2	CSVGGQGVYYGYTF	TGCAGCGTTGGGGGACAGGGAGTGTACTATGGCTACACCTTC
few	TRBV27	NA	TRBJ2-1	CASSGLVADDEQFF	TGTGCCAGCAGTGGCCTTGTAGCGGATGATGAGCAGTTCTTC
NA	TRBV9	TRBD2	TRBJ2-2	CASSENPSGPLTGELFF	TGTGCCAGCAGCGAGAACCCTAGCGGGCCCTTAACCGGGGAGCTGTTTTTT
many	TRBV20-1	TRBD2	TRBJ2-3	CSARDAASGGVTDTQYF	TGCAGTGCTAGAGATGCGGCTAGCGGGGGCGTCACAGATACGCAGTATTTT
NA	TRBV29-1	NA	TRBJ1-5	CSVGDGNQPQHF	TGCAGCGTTGGGGACGGAAATCAGCCCCAGCATTTT
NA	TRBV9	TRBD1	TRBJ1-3	CASSVQGARGGNTIYF	TGTGCCAGCAGCGTCCAGGGGGCGCGAGGAGGAAACACCATATATTTT
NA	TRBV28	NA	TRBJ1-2	CASSTSDQWRGYTF	NA
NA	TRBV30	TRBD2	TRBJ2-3	CAWSVLGRGGGTDTQYF	TGTGCCTGGAGTGTATTAGGGCGGGGGGGCGGCACAGATACGCAGTATTTT
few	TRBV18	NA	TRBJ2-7	CASSLSRKDEQYF	TGTGCCAGCTCACTCTCGAGGAAGGACGAGCAGTACTTC
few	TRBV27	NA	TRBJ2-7	CASSITISSYEQYF	TGTGCCAGCAGTATCACTATTAGCTCCTACGAGCAGTACTTC
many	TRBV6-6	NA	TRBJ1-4	CASSYGGTNEKLFF	TGTGCCAGCAGTTACGGGGGGACTAATGAAAAACTGTTTTTT